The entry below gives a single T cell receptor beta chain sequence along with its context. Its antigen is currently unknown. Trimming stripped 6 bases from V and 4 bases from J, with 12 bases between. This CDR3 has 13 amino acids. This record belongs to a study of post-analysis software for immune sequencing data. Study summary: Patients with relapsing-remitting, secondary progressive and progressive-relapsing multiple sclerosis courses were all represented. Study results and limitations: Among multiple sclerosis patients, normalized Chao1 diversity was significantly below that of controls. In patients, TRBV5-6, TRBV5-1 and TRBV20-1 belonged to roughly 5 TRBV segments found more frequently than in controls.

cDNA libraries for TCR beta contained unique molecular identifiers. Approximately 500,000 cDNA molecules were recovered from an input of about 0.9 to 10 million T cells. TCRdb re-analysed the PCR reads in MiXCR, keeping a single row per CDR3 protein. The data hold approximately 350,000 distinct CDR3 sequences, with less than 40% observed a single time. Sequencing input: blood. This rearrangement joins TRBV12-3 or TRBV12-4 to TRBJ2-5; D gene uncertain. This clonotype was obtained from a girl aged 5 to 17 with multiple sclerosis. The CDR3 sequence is CASSPSLGETQYF. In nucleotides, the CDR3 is TGTGCCAGCAGCCCAAGTTTAGGAGAGACCCAGTACTTC.